The 30 T cell receptor beta chains in this list originate from one sample, sequenced in a study of T cell responses to AZD1222 COVID-19 vaccine. Profiled with immunoSEQ multiplex PCR; TCRdb holds only in-frame clones, not every one. The sample contains about 120,000 clones, roughly 89% of which appear only once. This specimen was peripheral blood, taken on day 0 of AZD1222 vaccination. These TCRs come from an adult in good health.

The rearrangement links TRBV20-1 to TRBJ1-1; a possible D gene is TRBD1 (5 bases). This CDR3 region has 11 residues. Trimming stripped 3 bases from V and 6 bases from J, with 8 bases between. The germline gives CDR1 DFQATT, CDR2 SNEGSKA (reference sequence). CDR3 sequence: CSARRGAEAFF. CDR3 bases: TGCAGTGCTAGGCGAGGGGCTGAAGCTTTCTTT.

This chain links TRBV10-1 with TRBJ1-2, with unresolved D. Germline CDR1 and CDR2: WNHNN and SYGVQD (reference sequence). V was pared by 2 bases and J by 7 bases, with 26 bases between. There are 18 residues in the CDR3. The DNA for the CDR3 is TGCGCCAGCAGTGAGCCGAGGGTGCCAGGTCAGGCGGTAACTGGCTACACCTTC. Amino acid sequence: CASSEPRVPGQAVTGYTF.

The chain combines TRBV10-2 with TRBJ2-7, with TRBD1 matching over 9 bases. The V and J ends lost 3 bases and 5 bases, in that order; junction bases with no gene match: 8. This CDR3 contains 15 residues. CDR1 is WSHSY and CDR2 is SAAADI in the germline V gene. The CDR3: CASSDSGTGFNEQYF. The CDR3 DNA is TGCGCCAGCAGTGACTCCGGGACAGGGTTTAACGAGCAGTACTTC.

This sequence joins TRBV3-1 (or the pseudogene TRBV3-2) and TRBJ1-4, with D perhaps matching TRBD1 (6 bases). The V end lost 1 base, the J end lost 7 bases, and 13 bases lay between the germline ends. CDR3 length equals 15 residues. Germline assignment: CDR1 LGHDT and CDR2 YNNKEL (reference sequence). The CDR3: CASSQGGGRSEKLFF. In DNA form, the CDR3 reads TGTGCCAGCAGCCAAGGCGGGGGCAGGAGTGAAAAACTGTTTTTT.

The chain is built from TRBV6-5 and TRBJ1-1; a possible D gene is TRBD1 (5 bases). With 7 bases removed from V and 1 base from J, the gap between germline ends came to 13 bases. CDR3 size: 14 residues. Germline CDR1 is MNHEY and CDR2 is SVGAGI. CDR3 bases: TGTGCCAGCACTACCACTAGGGGGAACACTGAAGCTTTCTTT. Protein: CASTTTRGNTEAFF.

The chain employs TRBV6-5 and TRBJ2-1, with unresolved D. V lost 5 bases and J lost 4, with 9 bases in between. Germline CDR1 MNHEY, CDR2 SVGAGI. The CDR3 spans 13 residues. CDR3 bases: TGTGCCAGCAGTATTTTGCAATACAATGAGCAGTTCTTC. It codes for CASSILQYNEQFF.

V gene TRBV4-2 combines with J gene TRBJ2-7, with D uncertain. V dropped 0 bases and J dropped 4 bases, with 10 bases sitting between them. The CDR3 sequence is 14 residues long. In germline, CDR1 is LGHNA, CDR2 YNFKEQ. This CDR3 reads CASSQDYLVYEQYF. The CDR3 DNA reads TGTGCCAGCAGCCAAGATTATTTGGTGTACGAGCAGTACTTC.

J is TRBJ1-5 and V is TRBV5-1, with TRBD1 as a possible D gene (5 bases). V was clipped by 5 bases and J by 5 bases, with 17 bases between them. CDR1 and CDR2 from the germline V gene are SGHRS and YFSETQ. CDR3 size: 15 residues. The CDR3 DNA sequence: TGCGCCAGCAGTTTAACACCGGGGGAATATCAGCCCCAGCATTTT. Amino acid sequence: CASSLTPGEYQPQHF. Full variable domain (missing parts from reference TRBV5-1 and TRBJ1-5): KAGVTQTPRYLIKTRGQQVTLSCSPISGHRSVSWYQQTPGQGLQFLFEYFSETQRNKGNFPGRFSGRQFSNSRSEMNVSTLELGDSALYLCASSLTPGEYQPQHFGDGTRLSIL.

The CDR3, as DNA: TGTGCCAGCAGCCAAGAGATCGACAGGGCCTACGAGCAGTACTTC. This gives the protein CASSQEIDRAYEQYF. V is TRBV3-1 (or the pseudogene TRBV3-2) and J is TRBJ2-7, with 7 bases lining up with TRBD1. Germline V gene sequence: CDR1 LGHDT, CDR2 YNNKEL (reference sequence). The CDR3 runs to 15 residues. Trimming removed 0 bases from V and 2 bases from J; junction bases left unmatched: 4.

The CDR3 sequence is CASSLAQGGPDTQYF. CDR3 nucleotides: TGTGCCAGCAGCTTAGCCCAGGGAGGTCCCGATACGCAGTATTTT. V usage is TRBV11-2 and J usage is TRBJ2-3, with D perhaps TRBD2 (6 bases). Trimming shortened V by 1 base and J by 6 bases, and 14 bases separated the two germline ends. The CDR3 consists of 15 residues. The germline gives CDR1 SGHAT, CDR2 FQNNGV.

This clone was detected only once. The junction shows a germline mismatch at one end, possibly a read error. The chain employs TRBV5-1 and TRBJ2-1; the D is unclear. This CDR3 spans 15 amino acids. Germline loops: CDR1 SGHRS, CDR2 YFSETQ. CDR3 residues: CASGLDSPRSPWQFF. CDR3 nucleotide sequence: TGCGCCAGCGGCTTGGATAGTCCCCGATCCCCCTGGCAGTTCTTC.

The chain is built from TRBV9 and TRBJ2-3, with 8 bases identical to TRBD1. Germline CDR1 SGDLS, CDR2 YYNGEE. The CDR3 consists of 16 residues. Trimming took 4 bases from V and 2 from J; bases not matched to a gene: 9. The CDR3 nucleotides are TGTGCCAGCAGCTCCCGACAGGGGAGTTACACAGATACGCAGTATTTT. Protein: CASSSRQGSYTDTQYF.

CDR3 sequence reads: CATPNGAGELFF. CDR3 sequence (DNA): TGTGCCACTCCGAACGGGGCCGGGGAGCTGTTTTTT. The chain has TRBV5-5 and TRBJ2-2, with D perhaps TRBD2 (5 bases). CDR3 length: 12 residues. CDR1 and CDR2 from the germline V gene are SGHKS and YYEKEE (reference sequence). V gave up 9 bases and J gave up 6 bases, with 12 bases separating them.

In its sample, this clone was seen once. The rearrangement joins TRBV3-1 (or the pseudogene TRBV3-2) to TRBJ2-5; D is perhaps TRBD1 or TRBD2 (5 bases each). This CDR3 spans 13 amino acids. Germline V CDR1 and CDR2: LGHDT, YNNKEL (reference sequence). Trimming removed 4 bases at V and 7 bases at J, with 13 bases between. CDR3 protein: CASSRLGVGTQYF. CDR3 coding DNA: TGTGCCAGCAGCCGCCTGGGGGTCGGGACCCAGTACTTC.

This rearrangement joins TRBV5-1 to TRBJ1-5; D is possibly TRBD1 (5 bases). Germline V lookup: CDR1 SGHRS, CDR2 YFSETQ. The CDR3 has 14 amino acids. Trimming shortened V by 0 bases and J by 5 bases, and 9 bases separated the two germline ends. In DNA form, the CDR3 reads TGCGCCAGCAGCTTGGTCCAGGGTGATCAGCCCCAGCATTTT. This encodes CASSLVQGDQPQHF.

The chain employs TRBV29-1 and TRBJ1-3, with D unclear. V shed 1 base and J shed 2 bases, with 6 bases lying between them. Germline assignment: CDR1 SQVTM and CDR2 ANQGSEA. The CDR3 sequence is 13 residues long. CDR3 nucleotide sequence: TGCAGCGTTGAAGTGAACACTGGAAACACCATATATTTT. Translation: CSVEVNTGNTIYF.

The V and J genes are TRBV6-4 and TRBJ1-2, with 7 bases identical to TRBD1. V gave up 4 bases and J gave up 4 bases; unmatched junction bases: 6. The CDR3 has 14 amino acids. In germline, CDR1 is MRHNA, CDR2 SNTAGT. The CDR3 protein is CASSGDRVVYGYTF. CDR3 nucleotides: TGTGCCAGCAGTGGAGACAGGGTCGTCTATGGCTACACCTTC.

The genes are TRBV19 and TRBJ1-2; 8 nucleotides line up with TRBD1. The V and J ends lost 7 bases and 4 bases, in that order; junction bases with no gene match: 8. The germline V gene encodes CDR1 LNHDA and CDR2 SQIVND (reference sequence). This CDR3 is 14 amino acids long. The CDR3 DNA is TGTGCCAGTAAGGAACAGGGGGTTTTCTATGGCTACACCTTC. It is translated as CASKEQGVFYGYTF.

V and J are TRBV4-2 and TRBJ2-7; D uncertain. The CDR3 consists of 13 residues. The germline V gene has CDR1 LGHNA and CDR2 YNFKEQ. With 4 bases removed from V and 4 bases from J, the gap between germline ends came to 11 bases. The CDR3 reads CASSLPGPYEQYF. DNA of the CDR3: TGTGCCAGCAGCCTTCCTGGCCCATACGAGCAGTACTTC.

The CDR3 is CASSLGGASTEAFF. The CDR3 DNA follows: TGTGCCAGCAGTTTGGGGGGGGCCAGCACTGAAGCTTTCTTT. The chain joins TRBV3-1 (or the pseudogene TRBV3-2) to TRBJ1-1; a weak D match, TRBD1 (6 bases). Germline V CDR1 and CDR2: LGHDT, YNNKEL (reference sequence). V gave up 6 bases and J gave up 4 bases, with 15 bases separating them. The length of the CDR3 is 14 residues.

This chain joins TRBV7-9 and TRBJ1-4; a weak D match, TRBD1 (5 bases). Germline V gene lookup returns CDR1 SEHNR and CDR2 FQNEAQ (reference sequence). This CDR3 is 14 amino acids long. V lost 4 bases and J 7 bases, leaving 13 bases between the germline ends. CDR3 coding DNA: TGTGCCAGCAGCTCCCCGGGGCTGAGTGAAAAACTGTTTTTT. It specifies CASSSPGLSEKLFF.

The chain couples TRBV19 to TRBJ1-1; TRBD1 is a possible D gene (5 bases). Germline loops: CDR1 LNHDA, CDR2 SQIVND (reference sequence). CDR3 length: 13 amino acids. V gave up 5 bases and J gave up 6 bases, with 13 bases separating them. The DNA of the CDR3 is TGTGCCAGTAGTCTGACAGCTCGCGCTGAAGCTTTCTTT. Translated: CASSLTARAEAFF.

This chain joins TRBV3-1 (or the pseudogene TRBV3-2) and TRBJ2-2; tentative D call: TRBD2 (6 bases). CDR1 is LGHDT and CDR2 is YNNKEL in the germline V gene (reference sequence). Trimming took off 2 bases at V and 1 base at J, with 8 bases between the two ends. This CDR3 spans 15 amino acids. The CDR3 here is CASSQRAGNTGELFF. The CDR3 coding sequence is TGTGCCAGCAGCCAACGAGCGGGGAACACCGGGGAGCTGTTTTTT.

J is TRBJ1-2 and V is TRBV18; D gene uncertain. The germline V gene encodes CDR1 KGHSH and CDR2 LQKENI. This CDR3 region has 14 residues. Trimming shortened V by 3 bases and J by 2 bases, and 10 bases separated the two germline ends. The CDR3: CASSPLDVNYGYTF. The CDR3 DNA follows: TGTGCCAGCTCACCTCTAGACGTAAACTATGGCTACACCTTC.

This chain connects TRBV6-4 to TRBJ2-3; perhaps TRBD1 as D (5 bases). Germline V lookup: CDR1 MRHNA, CDR2 SNTAGT. V was clipped by 1 base and J by 0 bases, with 11 bases between them. The CDR3 is 16 residues long. CDR3 nucleotides: TGTGCCAGCAGTGACTGGGAAGGGGCTAGCACAGATACGCAGTATTTT. Translated, it gives CASSDWEGASTDTQYF.

This chain links TRBV28 with TRBJ1-2, with 7 bases fitting TRBD1. V shed 4 bases, J shed 9 bases, and the junction held 11 bases outside the gene matches. Germline loops: CDR1 MDHEN, CDR2 SYDVKM. The CDR3 covers 14 residues. The CDR3 DNA follows: TGTGCCAGCAGTTCTGGACAGGCCCATTTGCGCTACACCTTC. Its protein product is CASSSGQAHLRYTF.

The chain combines TRBV18 with TRBJ2-1, with a weak D call TRBD2 (5 bases). Germline loops: CDR1 KGHSH, CDR2 LQKENI. The CDR3 extends over 18 amino acids. Between the trimmed V and J ends, which lost 3 bases and 4 bases, there was a span of 22 bases. In nucleotides, the CDR3 is TGTGCCAGCTCACCCTTTGGTCCGGGGAGAATAACTTACAATGAGCAGTTCTTC. Amino acid sequence: CASSPFGPGRITYNEQFF.

This sequence joins TRBV6-2 or TRBV6-3 and TRBJ1-4; maybe TRBD1 (5 bases). Between the trimmed V and J ends, which lost 5 bases and 5 bases, there was a span of 24 bases. Germline CDR1 and CDR2: MNHEY and SVGEGT. The CDR3 totals 18 residues. CDR3 sequence (DNA): TGTGCCAGCAGTCCGGAGAGATATGGGACCCGGACCAATGAAAAACTGTTTTTT. Translating gives CASSPERYGTRTNEKLFF.

The V call is TRBV27, the J call TRBJ1-5; 7 bases are shared with TRBD1. The trim removed 5 bases at V and 0 bases at J, leaving 4 bases unmatched. CDR3 size: 15 residues. CDR1 MNHEY and CDR2 SMNVEV come from the germline V gene (reference sequence). The CDR3 DNA follows: TGTGCCAGCAGTCGGGACAGCCTTAGCAATCAGCCCCAGCATTTT. Translating gives CASSRDSLSNQPQHF.

The chain uses TRBV27 and TRBJ2-7; a possible D gene is TRBD2 (7 bases). Germline CDR1 and CDR2: MNHEY and SMNVEV (reference sequence). This CDR3 is 12 amino acids long. V was cut by 5 bases and J by 6 bases, with 11 bases left in between. The CDR3 DNA reads as TGTGCCAGCAGTGGAGGGGGGGCCGAGCAGTACTTC. This codes for CASSGGGAEQYF.